A single sample gave rise to the 10 T cell receptor beta chains below, sequenced in a study of CD8 T cells in ankylosing spondylitis. Study-level findings and limits: It appeared that ankylosing spondylitis blood was characterized by a TCR beta motif of several highly homologous variants.

These receptors have no identified antigens. TCRdb fed the 5' RACE reads into MiXCR, producing one record per CDR3 protein. The sample contains 500,000 or so distinct CDR3 sequences, about 5% of which appear only once. Sample: blood, either unsorted or a sorted T cell fraction (not recorded which). The receptors come from a male donor with ankylosing spondylitis.

This clonotype appeared many times. The gene calls are TRBV6-1 and TRBJ1-1, with unresolved D. The ends were cut back, 1 base at V and 3 bases at J, with 15 bases in the middle. The CDR3 totals 16 residues. Germline V gives CDR1 MNHNS, CDR2 SASEGT. In nucleotides, the CDR3 is TGTGCCAGCAGTGAAGGAGCTGGGTTCGGGGACACTGAAGCTTTCTTT. Translating it yields CASSEGAGFGDTEAFF.

The chain uses TRBV6-2 or TRBV6-3 and TRBJ2-3; tentatively, D is TRBD1 (5 bases). V dropped 7 bases and J dropped 1 base, with 12 bases sitting between them. This CDR3 spans 14 amino acids. CDR1 is MNHEY, CDR2 SVGEGT, per germline. This chain's CDR3 is CASIKRQRTDTQYF. CDR3 nucleotides: TGTGCCAGCATAAAGAGACAGCGCACAGATACGCAGTATTTT.

This clonotype was seen repeatedly, ten times or more. This chain joins TRBV12-3 or TRBV12-4 and TRBJ2-1, with 12 bases aligning to TRBD2. Losses at the gene ends were 4 bases for V and 14 bases for J; bases not matched to a gene: 6. The CDR3 has 13 residues. CDR3 nucleotide sequence: TGTGCCAGCAGTTCACAGAGACTAGCGGGAGAGTTCTTC. It specifies CASSSQRLAGEFF.

In the case of this clonotype: Since a much larger clone is just one base distant, this may be a read error. The chain joins TRBV28 to TRBJ2-7; 7 nucleotides match TRBD1. V was pared by 4 bases and J by 10 bases, with 10 bases of the junction left unmatched. Looked up from germline, CDR1 is MDHEN and CDR2 is SYDVKM. The CDR3 extends over 13 amino acids. The CDR3 protein is CASSSTGMGDQYF. CDR3 DNA: TGTGCCAGCAGTTCGACAGGGATGGGGGACCAGTACTTC.

This clonotype was recorded at least ten times. The V call is TRBV20-1, the J call TRBJ2-7, with a possible D match to TRBD1 (5 bases). The germline CDR1 and CDR2 sequences are DFQATT and SNEGSKA (reference sequence). V lost 1 base, J lost 5 bases, and 15 bases lay in between. This CDR3 is built from 14 residues. The chain's CDR3 is CSARVPQGTNEQYF. CDR3 nucleotides: TGCAGTGCTAGAGTCCCTCAGGGAACTAACGAGCAGTACTTC.

This clonotype was detected ten times or more. The gene calls are TRBV5-5 and TRBJ2-7, with 11 bases lining up with TRBD2. Looked up from germline, CDR1 is SGHKS and CDR2 is YYEKEE (reference sequence). The CDR3 consists of 15 residues. V was pared by 0 bases and J by 2 bases, with 1 base of the junction left unmatched. CDR3 bases: TGTGCCAGCAGCTTGGTTAGCGGGAGGGCCTACGAGCAGTACTTC. It encodes CASSLVSGRAYEQYF.

This clonotype was detected ten times or more. The chain recombines TRBV12-3 or TRBV12-4 with TRBJ1-1, with D unclear. CDR3 length equals 14 residues. V was trimmed by 2 bases and J by 2 bases, leaving 9 bases between them. The CDR3 loop is CASSLSRVNTEAFF. The DNA of the CDR3 is TGTGCCAGCAGTTTAAGTCGGGTAAACACTGAAGCTTTCTTT.

This rearrangement joins TRBV2 to TRBJ1-5; possibly TRBD1 for D (6 bases). Trimming took off 4 bases at V and 0 bases at J, with 10 bases between the two ends. This CDR3 is built from 15 residues. The V gene's germline CDR1 is SNHLY and CDR2 FYNNEI. CDR3 loop: CASSGQDSSNQPQHF. The CDR3 bases are TGTGCCAGCAGTGGTCAGGACAGTAGCAATCAGCCCCAGCATTTT.

In this sample, this clonotype turned up a few times. V usage is TRBV28 and J usage is TRBJ2-2; 9 nucleotides line up with TRBD1. The CDR3 totals 17 residues. V shed 10 bases and J 5 bases; nucleotides not matched to a gene: 17. CDR1 MDHEN and CDR2 SYDVKM come from the germline V gene. CDR3 loop: CATKSLPGTGTTGELFF. The DNA for the CDR3 is TGTGCCACCAAGAGCCTTCCCGGGACAGGGACGACCGGGGAGCTGTTTTTT.

This clonotype was found many times. The chain links TRBV12-3 or TRBV12-4 to TRBJ1-5; D unclear. V was pared by 8 bases and J by 7 bases, with 12 bases between. The CDR3 covers 12 residues. CDR3 sequence reads: CASAASGQPQHF. DNA for the CDR3: TGTGCCAGCGCGGCGTCGGGGCAGCCCCAGCATTTT.